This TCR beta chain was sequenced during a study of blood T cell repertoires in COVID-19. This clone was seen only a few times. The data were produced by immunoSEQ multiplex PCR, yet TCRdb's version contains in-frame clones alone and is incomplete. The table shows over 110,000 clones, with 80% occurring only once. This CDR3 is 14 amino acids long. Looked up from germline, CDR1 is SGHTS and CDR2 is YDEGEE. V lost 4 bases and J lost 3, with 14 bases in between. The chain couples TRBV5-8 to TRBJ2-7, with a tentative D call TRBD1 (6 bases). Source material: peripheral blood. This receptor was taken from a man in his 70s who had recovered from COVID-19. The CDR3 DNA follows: TGTGCCAGCAGCAACAGGGACATTGGCTACGAGCAGTACTTC. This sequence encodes CASSNRDIGYEQYF.